Shown below are 20 T cell receptor beta chains from a single sample sequenced in a study of CXCR3-negative and CXCR3-positive naive CD8 T cells. Their cognate antigens are unknown. Study observations and caveats: For CXCR3-positive naive cells, TRB CDR3s were more hydrophobic than those of CXCR3-negative naive cells.

The method, 5' RACE with UMI labels, was used to prepare the TRB cDNA libraries. Each CDR3 protein gets one entry in TCRdb, which reprocessed the 5' RACE reads and gives no DNA. The sample holds about 150,000 distinct CDR3 sequences. The sample taken for sequencing was naive CXCR3+ CD8+ T cells from blood. Subset denoted: CD45RO-CCR7+CD27+CD95- naive CD8+ T cells expressing CXCR3 (TNR3+). These receptors were collected from a human donor in good health. Some clones in this sample may be carry-over from other donors' samples.

The chain carries TRBV5-1 and TRBJ2-2. This CDR3 region has 15 residues. CDR1 and CDR2 from the germline V gene are SGHRS and YFSETQ. The CDR3 sequence: CASSLVSENTGELFF.

This sequence joins TRBV25-1 and TRBJ1-1; there is no DNA to check the TCRdb D call of TRBD1. The CDR3 is made up of 15 amino acids. CDR1 is MGHDK and CDR2 is SYGVNS in the germline V gene. The CDR3 reads CASSEYGGTGTEAFF.

The chain combines TRBV29-1 with TRBJ2-1; checking the TCRdb D call of TRBD2 is not possible without DNA. In germline, CDR1 is SQVTM, CDR2 ANQGSEA. There are 18 residues in the CDR3. The CDR3 protein is CSAGGLAGDEVLGNEQFF.

The chain's CDR3 is CASSIAHRGGPEAFF. The chain carries TRBV19 and TRBJ1-1. The CDR3 is made up of 15 amino acids. Germline V gene data show CDR1 as LNHDA and CDR2 as SQIVND (reference sequence).

The rearrangement links TRBV27 to TRBJ2-7; TCRdb gives TRBD1 as the D gene, but with no DNA this cannot be confirmed. This CDR3 contains 15 residues. Per germline, CDR1 MNHEY and CDR2 SMNVEV (reference sequence). The CDR3 here is CDSSLSAQAPYEQYF.

V and J are TRBV12-3 or TRBV12-4 and TRBJ1-5; the TCRdb call, TRBD1, lacks DNA for checking. The CDR3 sequence is 16 residues long. The CDR3: CASRRPEDSHNQPQHF.

This chain connects TRBV7-3 to TRBJ2-1; the TRBD1 assignment by TCRdb is unverifiable without DNA. Per the germline V gene, CDR1 is SGHTA and CDR2 is FQGTGA. CDR3 length: 16 residues. Here the CDR3 reads CASSQKGRMYYNEQFF.

The gene calls are TRBV15 and TRBJ2-5. Germline V CDR1 and CDR2: LNHNV, YYDKDF (reference sequence). The CDR3 is made up of 13 amino acids. The chain's CDR3 is CATSREWEETQYF.

J is TRBJ1-5 and V is TRBV28; TCRdb proposes TRBD1, but this gene call is untestable without DNA. The CDR3 consists of 14 residues. The germline V gene has CDR1 MDHEN and CDR2 SYDVKM. The CDR3 protein is CASSLFPVGQPQHF.

The chain carries TRBV25-1 and TRBJ1-1. This CDR3 spans 15 amino acids. CDR1 MGHDK and CDR2 SYGVNS come from the germline V gene. The CDR3 here is CASSERGEVNTEAFF.

The chain couples TRBV7-9 to TRBJ2-1; TCRdb gives TRBD2 as the D gene, but with no DNA this cannot be confirmed. The CDR3 is made up of 13 amino acids. CDR1 SEHNR and CDR2 FQNEAQ come from the germline V gene (reference sequence). The CDR3 region is CASLAGGHNEQFF.

The rearrangement joins TRBV29-1 to TRBJ2-1; without DNA, the TCRdb call of TRBD1 cannot be checked. The germline V gene encodes CDR1 SQVTM and CDR2 ANQGSEA. The CDR3 contains 15 residues. This chain's CDR3 is CSVNRRGGVYNEQFF.

The rearrangement links TRBV15 to TRBJ2-7. CDR3 length equals 13 residues. Germline CDR1 reads LNHNV; CDR2 reads YYDKDF (reference sequence). CDR3 sequence: CATSRRLGYEQYF.

The CDR3 is CSGEGSSYNEQFF. V usage is TRBV29-1 and J usage is TRBJ2-1. CDR1 is SQVTM, CDR2 ANQGSEA, per germline. The CDR3 runs 13 residues.

The chain employs TRBV7-9 and TRBJ2-7; TCRdb's assignment of TRBD1 cannot be checked, as there is no DNA. This CDR3 comprises 11 residues. Germline CDR1 is SEHNR and CDR2 is FQNEAQ (reference sequence). This chain's CDR3 is CASSLQGEQYF. The full variable domain, its missing parts supplied by reference TRBV7-9 and TRBJ2-7, is DTGVSQNPRHKITKRGQNVTFRCDPISEHNRLYWYRQTLGQGPEFLTYFQNEAQLEKSRLLSDRFSAERPKGSFSTLEIQRTEQGDSAMYLCASSLQGEQYFGPGTRLTVT.

The chain is built from TRBV7-9 and TRBJ1-1; with no DNA, the TCRdb D assignment of TRBD1 cannot be verified. The CDR3 spans 15 residues. Germline V gene data show CDR1 as SEHNR and CDR2 as FQNEAQ (reference sequence). CDR3 sequence: CASSSRDRGNTEAFF.

This chain links TRBV7-9 with TRBJ2-1. CDR3 length equals 15 residues. Germline assignment: CDR1 SEHNR and CDR2 FQNEAQ (reference sequence). The CDR3 reads CASSLADTSRNEQFF. Supplemented by reference TRBV7-9 and TRBJ2-1, the full variable domain reads DTGVSQNPRHKITKRGQNVTFRCDPISEHNRLYWYRQTLGQGPEFLTYFQNEAQLEKSRLLSDRFSAERPKGSFSTLEIQRTEQGDSAMYLCASSLADTSRNEQFFGPGTRLTVL.

This chain connects TRBV4-3 to TRBJ2-1; as DNA is missing, the TRBD2 call by TCRdb cannot be tested. The germline V gene encodes CDR1 LGHNA and CDR2 YSLEER. CDR3 size: 15 residues. The CDR3 spells CASSHDRDWYNEQFF.

This chain links TRBV6-5 with TRBJ1-1. From germline, CDR1 is MNHEY and CDR2 SVGAGI. This CDR3 has 14 amino acids. CDR3 residues: CASSYSGEGTEAFF.

The chain employs TRBV6-1 and TRBJ2-2. The CDR3 has 14 amino acids. Looked up from germline, CDR1 is MNHNS and CDR2 is SASEGT. CDR3 sequence: CASRGPITAGELFF.